Listed here is a single TCR beta chain. Its recognized antigen is unknown. No base-level quality is on record; no much larger clone is a single base apart. This specimen belongs to a study of CD8 T cells in ankylosing spondylitis (TCRdb year 2017). Context from the whole study: T cell receptor beta repertoires were profiled in healthy donors and ankylosing spondylitis patients so that disease-linked TCR variants could be found. The full study cohort was made up of approximately 27 ankylosing spondylitis patients and roughly 100 healthy donors. Peripheral blood samples were taken, and synovial fluid was additionally collected from ankylosing spondylitis patients. Study-wide conclusions, independent of this receptor: A TCR beta motif of roughly 8 highly homologous amino acid variants appeared characteristic of blood from ankylosing spondylitis patients. A CD8+ phenotype was shown by the disease-linked clones, which were found at relatively low frequencies in peripheral blood. The disease-linked clones were reported as significantly enriched in matched synovial fluid samples from ankylosing spondylitis patients. Some motif variants were previously reported in synovial fluid and blood of reactive arthritis patients, suggesting common disease-initiation mechanisms.

V lost 5 bases and J lost 2 bases; the stretch between them is 16 bases long. The germline V gene sets CDR1 to SGHTA and CDR2 to FQGNSA. Taken from cysteine to phenylalanine, the CDR3 has 15 residues. Solely the CDR3 DNA is kept, with 45 bases framed from the first base. The listed sequencing device is Illumina HiSeq 2500. Quantitative 5'-RACE with molecular barcodes was the method used to prepare the TCR beta libraries. Per the source publication's procedure: Disease-linked TCR variants were identified with a new computational method built on a probabilistic model of VDJ rearrangement. TCRdb handled the public reads itself, with Q25 trimming in fastp and clone calling in MiXCR, and kept productive beta chains. A single entry per CDR3 protein holds the most common genes and DNA from its merged rows. In this record, the V and J calls reflect TCRdb's handling and not the investigators' own analysis. This sample holds 250,000 or so distinct CDR3 sequences; about 10% were observed only once. The ten largest clonotypes hold around 2.6% of the sample.

Sequencing was carried out using blood, either unsorted or a sorted T cell fraction (not recorded which). The chain employs TRBV7-2 and TRBJ2-7; confidence is insufficient to name the D gene. The TCR sequence derives from a male donor with ankylosing spondylitis or in good health (not recorded which). The CDR3 reads as follows: CASSPKSGRTYEQYF. The DNA sequence is given as TGTGCCAGCAGCCCAAAAAGTGGCAGGACCTACGAGCAGTACTTC.